These 4 T cell receptor beta chains came from one sample sequenced in a study of PD-1 blockade in classical Hodgkin lymphoma. Measured with immunoSEQ multiplex PCR; TCRdb has only the in-frame clones, and not every one. The sample contains roughly 96,000 clones, roughly nine tenths of which appear only once. Each patient experienced a relapse that followed autologous stem cell transplantation, and brentuximab vedotin exposure varied. The sample consisted of peripheral blood mononuclear cells (PBMCs), taken before the second cycle of nivolumab. Source of these receptors: a human donor with classical Hodgkin lymphoma.

This clone has more than one count but fewer than ten. V is TRBV2 and J is TRBJ1-4; D is uncertain. Germline-derived CDR1 and CDR2 are SNHLY and FYNNEI. CDR3 length equals 16 residues. Trimming removed 5 bases at V and 3 bases at J, with 16 bases between. CDR3 coding DNA: TGTGCCAGCAGTTATGACCGACCGCAGGCTAATGAAAAACTGTTTTTT. Translated, it gives CASSYDRPQANEKLFF.

The chain uses TRBV11-2 and TRBJ2-7; D call uncertain. Trimming took off 1 base at V and 5 bases at J, with 3 bases between the two ends. Looked up from germline, CDR1 is SGHAT and CDR2 is FQNNGV. The CDR3 sequence is 11 residues long. This chain's CDR3 is CASSLVNEQYF. The CDR3 nucleotides read TGTGCCAGCAGCTTAGTGAACGAGCAGTACTTC.

The chain combines TRBV5-1 with TRBJ2-5; the match to TRBD1 covers 9 bases. CDR1 is SGHRS and CDR2 is YFSETQ in the germline V gene. This CDR3 has 13 amino acids. J lost 4 bases, V lost 4 bases, and 2 bases had no gene match. CDR3 region: CASSRGQGETQYF. The CDR3, as DNA: TGCGCCAGCAGCAGGGGACAGGGAGAGACCCAGTACTTC.

CDR3: CASRTSFGREGTYEQYF. As DNA, the CDR3 is TGTGCCAGCAGGACCTCCTTCGGGCGGGAGGGAACCTACGAGCAGTACTTC. The J gene is TRBJ2-7, the V gene TRBV2; TRBD2 matches at 9 bases. This CDR3 is 17 amino acids long. Trimming removed 6 bases from V and 2 bases from J; junction bases left unmatched: 14. From germline, CDR1 is SNHLY and CDR2 FYNNEI.